The 21 T cell receptor beta chains reported below all come from one sample, sequenced in a study of PD-L1 blockade in urothelial cancer. Sequencing was performed with immunoSEQ multiplex PCR; in TCRdb, only in-frame clones are kept and a portion is missing. Altogether more than 30,000 clones are present, roughly 88% being singletons, with the ten largest covering approximately 28%. The source was PBMCs, collected around atezolizumab (anti-PD-L1) treatment. Every receptor here comes from a man aged 60-69 years with urothelial cancer.

DNA for the CDR3: TGTGCCAGCAGTGAGGGGAGGCGGCCCAGTACGTACAATGAGCAGTTCTTC. It translates to CASSEGRRPSTYNEQFF. The V gene is TRBV2, the J gene TRBJ2-1; the D gene is possibly TRBD2 (6 bases). The CDR3 extends over 17 amino acids. Trimming pared 3 bases from V and 4 bases from J, leaving 19 bases between. CDR1 and CDR2 (germline): SNHLY, FYNNEI. The complete variable domain, with remaining parts taken from reference TRBV2 and TRBJ2-1, reads EPEVTQTPSHQVTQMGQEVILRCVPISNHLYFYWYRQILGQKVEFLVSFYNNEISEKSEIFDDQFSVERPDGSNFTLKIRSTKLEDSAMYFCASSEGRRPSTYNEQFFGPGTRLTVL.

This chain uses TRBV19 with TRBJ2-7; 7 positions match TRBD1. The V segment lost 2 bases and the J segment 1 base; nucleotides outside the gene matches: 5. Per germline, CDR1 LNHDA and CDR2 SQIVND (reference sequence). The CDR3 is 15 amino acids. The CDR3 here is CASSIMTGWSYEQYF. In nucleotides, the CDR3 is TGTGCCAGTAGTATAATGACAGGGTGGTCCTACGAGCAGTACTTC. The full variable domain, rest sourced from reference TRBV19 and TRBJ2-7, is DGGITQSPKYLFRKEGQNVTLSCEQNLNHDAMYWYRQDPGQGLRLIYYSQIVNDFQKGDIAEGYSVSREKKESFPLTVTSAQKNPTAFYLCASSIMTGWSYEQYFGPGTRLTVT.

The V gene is TRBV2, the J gene TRBJ1-2; D unresolved. The CDR3 is 14 residues long. Germline V gene data show CDR1 as SNHLY and CDR2 as FYNNEI. V lost 4 bases and J lost 4, with 13 bases in between. CDR3 sequence (DNA): TGTGCCAGCAGTGGCGGGTCCCCCGTCTATGGCTACACCTTC. Amino acids: CASSGGSPVYGYTF.

The V and J genes are TRBV5-1 and TRBJ2-1, with D possibly being TRBD2 (6 bases). V gave up 4 bases and J gave up 10 bases, with 18 bases separating them. This CDR3 has 14 amino acids. CDR1 is SGHRS, CDR2 YFSETQ, per germline. CDR3 sequence: CASSQSAGLGEQFF. The CDR3 DNA is TGCGCCAGCAGCCAGAGCGCGGGGCTAGGGGAGCAGTTCTTC.

This clone was picked up a small number of times. The chain uses TRBV5-1 and TRBJ2-5; 11 bases are a match to TRBD2. Germline V gene lookup returns CDR1 SGHRS and CDR2 YFSETQ. The J segment lost 5 bases and the V segment lost 7 bases, leaving 7 bases of the junction unmatched. The CDR3 extends over 14 amino acids. The CDR3 region has the DNA TGCGCCAGCCGAACCGGGACTAGCGGCGAGACCCAGTACTTC. This codes for CASRTGTSGETQYF.

The rearrangement uses TRBV7-2 and TRBJ2-7; tentative D call: TRBD1 (6 bases). The germline V and J ends were trimmed by 1 base and 4 bases, with 11 bases remaining between them. CDR1 and CDR2 from the germline V gene are SGHTA and FQGNSA. This CDR3 region has 14 residues. The CDR3 bases are TGTGCCAGCAGCTTAGGTGTCAGGGGATACGAGCAGTACTTC. Translating it yields CASSLGVRGYEQYF.

V is TRBV29-1 and J is TRBJ2-1; 7 positions agree with TRBD2. Germline trimming cut 6 bases from V and 0 bases from J; bases unmatched to any gene: 8. The CDR3 length is 15 residues. CDR1 is SQVTM, CDR2 ANQGSEA, per germline. The DNA of the CDR3 is TGCAGCGTCTCCCCCGGGGGGAGCTCCTACAATGAGCAGTTCTTC. Its translation is CSVSPGGSSYNEQFF.

J is TRBJ1-2 and V is TRBV19; no firm D call. This CDR3 contains 12 residues. V was cut by 7 bases and J by 3 bases, with 9 bases left in between. CDR1 LNHDA and CDR2 SQIVND come from the germline V gene (reference sequence). Written as DNA, the CDR3 is TGTGCCAGTACCCAGCGGGACTATGGCTACACCTTC. This sequence encodes CASTQRDYGYTF.

With regard to this clone: The DNA is omitted, as the CDR3 cannot be located on it reliably, and the CDR3 follows TCRdb's listing. The chain carries TRBV12-1 and TRBJ1-4. TRBV12-1 is shown as a pseudogene. Counting both end residues, the CDR3 totals 18 amino acids. The CDR3 sequence: CASSAVAAGSNANEKLFF.

The chain employs TRBV9 and TRBJ1-3, with 7 bases aligning to TRBD1. Trimming removed 4 bases from V and 2 bases from J; junction bases left unmatched: 6. The germline V gene has CDR1 SGDLS and CDR2 YYNGEE. This CDR3 spans 15 amino acids. The chain's CDR3 is CASSSKGGTGNTIYF. CDR3 bases: TGTGCCAGCAGCTCAAAAGGGGGCACTGGAAACACCATATATTTT.

The CDR3 coding sequence is TGTGCCAGCAGCTTCGAGTGGACAGGGGCGAACGAGCAGTACTTC. This gives the protein CASSFEWTGANEQYF. The chain carries TRBV5-4 and TRBJ2-7; 9 positions agree with TRBD1. V lost 2 bases and J lost 5; bases outside the gene matches: 8. Germline V gene sequence: CDR1 SGHNT, CDR2 YYREEE (reference sequence). The CDR3 length is 15 residues.

The genes are TRBV27 and TRBJ1-2; D unresolved. V lost 3 bases and J lost 2, with 7 bases in between. The CDR3 is 13 amino acids. CDR1 is MNHEY, CDR2 SMNVEV, per germline (reference sequence). CDR3 in amino acids: CASSFEGNYGYTF. The CDR3 DNA sequence: TGTGCCAGCAGTTTCGAGGGCAACTATGGCTACACCTTC.

This chain links TRBV19 with TRBJ2-6, with D possibly being TRBD1 (6 bases). Germline values: CDR1 LNHDA, CDR2 SQIVND (reference sequence). V lost 0 bases and J 0 bases, leaving 18 bases between the germline ends. The CDR3 loop spans 20 amino acids. The CDR3 protein is CASSIDVQQGIGSGANVLTF. CDR3 nucleotide sequence: TGTGCCAGTAGTATAGATGTCCAACAGGGAATCGGCTCTGGGGCCAACGTCCTGACTTTC. Complete variable domain (other parts from reference TRBV19 and TRBJ2-6): DGGITQSPKYLFRKEGQNVTLSCEQNLNHDAMYWYRQDPGQGLRLIYYSQIVNDFQKGDIAEGYSVSREKKESFPLTVTSAQKNPTAFYLCASSIDVQQGIGSGANVLTFGAGSRLTVL.

The rearrangement links TRBV18 to TRBJ2-5; TRBD1 matches 8 bases. Germline assignment: CDR1 KGHSH and CDR2 LQKENI. Trimming cost V 8 bases and J 5 bases; bases outside gene matches: 4. The CDR3 covers 12 residues. The CDR3, as DNA: TGTGCCAGCAGGACAGGGTTGGAGACCCAGTACTTC. Encoded protein: CASRTGLETQYF.

The DNA for the CDR3 is TGTGCCAGCAGCGCGGGTCCTTGGGGCAGGGGGCGCAGGTCCCACGAGCAGTACTTC. Encoded protein: CASSAGPWGRGRRSHEQYF. The chain employs TRBV11-2 and TRBJ2-7; 8 bases fit TRBD1. Trimming took 5 bases from V and 5 from J; bases not matched to a gene: 23. The CDR3 has 19 residues. Germline V gene sequence: CDR1 SGHAT, CDR2 FQNNGV. The full variable domain, in which reference TRBV11-2 and TRBJ2-7 provide the parts outside the CDR3, is EAGVAQSPRYKIIEKRQSVAFWCNPISGHATLYWYQQILGQGPKLLIQFQNNGVVDDSQLPKDRFSAERLKGVDSTLKIQPAKLEDSAVYLCASSAGPWGRGRRSHEQYFGPGTRLTVT.

This clone came up a few times. V and J are TRBV2 and TRBJ1-1, with unresolved D. The CDR3 has 13 amino acids. The V end lost 3 bases, the J end lost 5 bases, and 10 bases lay between the germline ends. Germline values: CDR1 SNHLY, CDR2 FYNNEI. The DNA of the CDR3 is TGTGCCAGCAGTGATTACAGATGGACTGAAGCTTTCTTT. Translating gives CASSDYRWTEAFF.

The V gene is TRBV4-1, the J gene TRBJ2-5; D remains ambiguous. CDR1 and CDR2 (germline): MGHRA, YSYEKL. V shed 1 base and J shed 5 bases, with 11 bases lying between them. There are 14 residues in the CDR3. The CDR3 bases are TGCGCCAGCAGCCAAGCCGTTCTGAGGGAGACCCAGTACTTC. It specifies CASSQAVLRETQYF.

The chain uses TRBV19 and TRBJ1-2; 7 nucleotides line up with TRBD1. Germline V gene lookup returns CDR1 LNHDA and CDR2 SQIVND (reference sequence). This CDR3 has 12 residues. Trimming took 6 bases from V and 7 from J; bases not matched to a gene: 5. This CDR3 is CASREGALGYTF. CDR3 sequence (DNA): TGTGCCAGTAGGGAGGGGGCGCTTGGCTACACCTTC.

The V call is TRBV5-4, the J call TRBJ2-3, with D perhaps matching TRBD2 (5 bases). V was cut by 2 bases and J by 4 bases, with 8 bases left in between. CDR1 is SGHNT and CDR2 is YYREEE in the germline V gene (reference sequence). The CDR3 contains 13 residues. The CDR3 region has the DNA TGTGCCAGCAGCTTTGAGAGGGCAGATACGCAGTATTTT. Translation: CASSFERADTQYF.

CDR3 amino acids: CASSLQGPLYEQYF. The CDR3 nucleotides read TGCGCCAGCAGCTTGCAGGGCCCCCTCTACGAGCAGTACTTC. This chain connects TRBV5-1 to TRBJ2-7, with D possibly matching TRBD1 (5 bases). The CDR3 consists of 14 residues. CDR1 and CDR2 from the germline V gene are SGHRS and YFSETQ. V lost 1 base, J lost 3 bases, and 11 bases lay in between.

The chain couples TRBV5-1 to TRBJ2-1; perhaps TRBD2 as D (6 bases). Per the germline V gene, CDR1 is SGHRS and CDR2 is YFSETQ. V was clipped by 0 bases and J by 4 bases, with 8 bases between them. The CDR3 is made up of 14 amino acids. As DNA, the CDR3 is TGCGCCAGCAGCTTGGGAGGAGGGTACAATGAGCAGTTCTTC. Translated, it gives CASSLGGGYNEQFF.